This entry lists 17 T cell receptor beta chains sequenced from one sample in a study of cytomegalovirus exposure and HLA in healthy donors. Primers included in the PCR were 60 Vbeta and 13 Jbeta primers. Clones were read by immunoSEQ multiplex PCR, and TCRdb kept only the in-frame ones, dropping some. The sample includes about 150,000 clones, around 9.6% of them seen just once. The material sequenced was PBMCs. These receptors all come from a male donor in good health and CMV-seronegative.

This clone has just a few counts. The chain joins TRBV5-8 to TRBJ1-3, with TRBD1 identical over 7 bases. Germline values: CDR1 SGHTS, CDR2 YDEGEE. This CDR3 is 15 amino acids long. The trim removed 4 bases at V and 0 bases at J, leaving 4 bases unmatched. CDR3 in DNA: TGTGCCAGCAGCGTGGGACAGAGCTCTGGAAACACCATATATTTT. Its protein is CASSVGQSSGNTIYF.

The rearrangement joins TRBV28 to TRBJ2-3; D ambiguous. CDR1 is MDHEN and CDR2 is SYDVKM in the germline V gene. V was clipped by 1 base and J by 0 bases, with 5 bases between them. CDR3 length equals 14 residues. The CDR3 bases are TGTGCCAGCAGTTTATCCGGGAGCACAGATACGCAGTATTTT. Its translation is CASSLSGSTDTQYF.

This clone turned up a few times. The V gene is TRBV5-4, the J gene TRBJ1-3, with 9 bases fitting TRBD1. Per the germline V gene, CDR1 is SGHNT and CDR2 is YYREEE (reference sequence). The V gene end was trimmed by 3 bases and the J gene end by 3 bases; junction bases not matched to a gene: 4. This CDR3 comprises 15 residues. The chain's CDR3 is CASSSDRGFGNTIYF. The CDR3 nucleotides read TGTGCCAGCAGCTCTGACAGGGGGTTTGGAAACACCATATATTTT.

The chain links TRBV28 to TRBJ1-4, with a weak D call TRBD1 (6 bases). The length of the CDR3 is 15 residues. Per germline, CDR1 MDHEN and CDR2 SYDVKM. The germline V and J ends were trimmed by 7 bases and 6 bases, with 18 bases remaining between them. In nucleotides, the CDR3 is TGTGCCAGCAACACCTTACAGGGTGGTCATGAAAAACTGTTTTTT. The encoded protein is CASNTLQGGHEKLFF.

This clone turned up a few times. The CDR3 sequence: CASSPPTGGSNYGYTF. CDR3 DNA: TGTGCCAGCTCACCACCGACAGGGGGTTCTAACTATGGCTACACCTTC. The V and J genes are TRBV18 and TRBJ1-2, with TRBD1 matching over 9 bases. V gave up 0 bases and J gave up 0 bases; unmatched junction bases: 2. The CDR3 length is 16 residues. Germline loops: CDR1 KGHSH, CDR2 LQKENI.

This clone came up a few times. CDR3 sequence (DNA): TGTGCCAGCTTGTGGGGGGCCGGGACAGGGGACGAGCAGTTCTTC. Translated: CASLWGAGTGDEQFF. The chain couples TRBV2 to TRBJ2-1, with 10 bases lining up with TRBD1. The CDR3 covers 15 residues. Germline V gene sequence: CDR1 SNHLY, CDR2 FYNNEI. The ends lost 8 bases at V and 10 bases at J; junction bases unmatched: 14.

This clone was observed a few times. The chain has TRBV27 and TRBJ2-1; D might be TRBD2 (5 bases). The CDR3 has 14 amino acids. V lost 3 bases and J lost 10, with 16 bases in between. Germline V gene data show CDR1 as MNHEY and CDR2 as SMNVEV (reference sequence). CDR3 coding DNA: TGTGCCAGCAGTTTGGGAGACTTTCAACGGGAGCAGTTCTTC. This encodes CASSLGDFQREQFF.

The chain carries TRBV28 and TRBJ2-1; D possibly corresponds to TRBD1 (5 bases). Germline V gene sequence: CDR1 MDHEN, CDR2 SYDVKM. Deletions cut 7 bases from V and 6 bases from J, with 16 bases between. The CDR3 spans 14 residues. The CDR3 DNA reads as TGTGCCAGCAACCCCCAGGGCAGCGCCAATGAGCAGTTCTTC. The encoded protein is CASNPQGSANEQFF. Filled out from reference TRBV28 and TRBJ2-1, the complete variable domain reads DVKVTQSSRYLVKRTGEKVFLECVQDMDHENMFWYRQDPGLGLRLIYFSYDVKMKEKGDIPEGYSVSREKKERFSLILESASTNQTSMYLCASNPQGSANEQFFGPGTRLTVL.

The CDR3 nucleotides are TGTGCCAGCAGCGCTACCGGGACTCCCCAAGAGACCCAGTACTTC. Translating it yields CASSATGTPQETQYF. The chain combines TRBV28 with TRBJ2-5; maybe TRBD2 (6 bases). This CDR3 region has 15 residues. V gave up 6 bases and J gave up 1 base, with 15 bases separating them. The V gene's germline CDR1 is MDHEN and CDR2 SYDVKM.

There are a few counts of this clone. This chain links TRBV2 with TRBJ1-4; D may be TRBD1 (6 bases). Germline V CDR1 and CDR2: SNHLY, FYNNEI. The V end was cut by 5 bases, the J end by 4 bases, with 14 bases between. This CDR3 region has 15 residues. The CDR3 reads CASSRPDSLNEKLFF. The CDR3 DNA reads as TGTGCCAGCAGTCGTCCGGACAGTCTTAATGAAAAACTGTTTTTT.

The CDR3 spells CASSFGTPREPQHF. The CDR3 nucleotides are TGTGCCAGCAGTTTCGGGACACCGCGGGAGCCCCAGCATTTT. The chain joins TRBV28 to TRBJ1-5; weak D call: TRBD1 (6 bases). Germline CDR1 reads MDHEN; CDR2 reads SYDVKM. The CDR3 is 14 amino acids. Deletions cut 3 bases from V and 8 bases from J, with 14 bases between.

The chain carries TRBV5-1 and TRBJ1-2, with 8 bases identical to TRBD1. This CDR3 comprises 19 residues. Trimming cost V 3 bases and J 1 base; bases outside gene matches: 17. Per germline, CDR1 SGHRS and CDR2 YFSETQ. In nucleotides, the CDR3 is TGCGCCAGCAGCTCTATGGGTGGACAGGGAAATATACTTAACTATGGCTACACCTTC. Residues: CASSSMGGQGNILNYGYTF.

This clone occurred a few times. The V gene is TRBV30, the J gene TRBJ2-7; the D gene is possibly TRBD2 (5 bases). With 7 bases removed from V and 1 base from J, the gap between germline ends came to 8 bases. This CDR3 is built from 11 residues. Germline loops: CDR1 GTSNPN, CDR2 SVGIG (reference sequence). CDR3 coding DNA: TGTGCCTTTGGACTTTCCTACGAGCAGTACTTC. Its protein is CAFGLSYEQYF.

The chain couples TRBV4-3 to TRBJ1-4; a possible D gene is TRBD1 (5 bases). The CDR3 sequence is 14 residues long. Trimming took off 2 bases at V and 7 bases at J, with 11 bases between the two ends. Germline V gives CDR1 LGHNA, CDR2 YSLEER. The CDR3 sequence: CASSQTTGGEKLFF. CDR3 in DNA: TGCGCCAGCAGCCAAACAACAGGCGGTGAAAAACTGTTTTTT.

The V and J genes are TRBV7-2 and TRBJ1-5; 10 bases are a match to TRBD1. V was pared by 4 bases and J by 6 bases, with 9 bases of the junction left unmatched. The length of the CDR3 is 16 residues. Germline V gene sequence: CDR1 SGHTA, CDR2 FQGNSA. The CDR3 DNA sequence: TGTGCCAGCAGCTCGCCGGGACAGGGGCTGGGTCAGCCCCAGCATTTT. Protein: CASSSPGQGLGQPQHF. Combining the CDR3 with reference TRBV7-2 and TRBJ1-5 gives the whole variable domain GAGVSQSPSNKVTEKGKDVELRCDPISGHTALYWYRQSLGQGLEFLIYFQGNSAPDKSGLPSDRFSAERTGGSVSTLTIQRTQQEDSAVYLCASSSPGQGLGQPQHFGDGTRLSIL.

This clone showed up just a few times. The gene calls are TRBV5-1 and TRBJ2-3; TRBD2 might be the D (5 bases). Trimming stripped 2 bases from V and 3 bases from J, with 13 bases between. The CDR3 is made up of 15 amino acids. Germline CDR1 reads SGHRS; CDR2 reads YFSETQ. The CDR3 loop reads CASSFKGERTDTQYF. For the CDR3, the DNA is TGCGCCAGCAGCTTCAAGGGAGAGCGAACAGATACGCAGTATTTT. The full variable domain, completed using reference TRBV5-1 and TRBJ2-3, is KAGVTQTPRYLIKTRGQQVTLSCSPISGHRSVSWYQQTPGQGLQFLFEYFSETQRNKGNFPGRFSGRQFSNSRSEMNVSTLELGDSALYLCASSFKGERTDTQYFGPGTRLTVL.

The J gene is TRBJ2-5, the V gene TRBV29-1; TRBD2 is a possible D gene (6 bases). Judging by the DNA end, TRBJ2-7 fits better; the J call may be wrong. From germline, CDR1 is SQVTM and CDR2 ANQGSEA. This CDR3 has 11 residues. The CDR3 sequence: CSVADYYEQYF. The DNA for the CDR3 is TGCAGCGTTGCGGACTACTACGAGCAGTACTTC.